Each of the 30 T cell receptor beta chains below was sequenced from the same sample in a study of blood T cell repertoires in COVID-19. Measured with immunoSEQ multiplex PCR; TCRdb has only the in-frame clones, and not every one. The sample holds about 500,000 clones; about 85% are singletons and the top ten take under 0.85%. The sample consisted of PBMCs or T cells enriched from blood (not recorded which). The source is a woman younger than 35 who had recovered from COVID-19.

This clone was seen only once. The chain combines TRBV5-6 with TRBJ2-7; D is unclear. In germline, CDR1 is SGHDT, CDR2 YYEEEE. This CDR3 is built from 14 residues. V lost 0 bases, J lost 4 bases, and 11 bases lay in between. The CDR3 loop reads CASSLGDSPYEQYF. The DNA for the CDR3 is TGTGCCAGCAGCTTGGGTGACTCTCCGTACGAGCAGTACTTC. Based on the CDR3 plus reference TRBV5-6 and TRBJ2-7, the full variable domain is DAGVTQSPTHLIKTRGQQVTLRCSPKSGHDTVSWYQQALGQGPQFIFQYYEEEERQRGNFPDRFSGHQFPNYSSELNVNALLLGDSALYLCASSLGDSPYEQYFGPGTRLTVT.

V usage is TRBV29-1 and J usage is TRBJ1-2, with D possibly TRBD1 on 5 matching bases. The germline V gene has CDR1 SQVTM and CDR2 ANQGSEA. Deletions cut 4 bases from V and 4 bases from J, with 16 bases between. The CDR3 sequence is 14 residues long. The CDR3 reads CSVVPGSMGYGYTF. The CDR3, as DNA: TGCAGCGTTGTCCCAGGGTCTATGGGCTATGGCTACACCTTC.

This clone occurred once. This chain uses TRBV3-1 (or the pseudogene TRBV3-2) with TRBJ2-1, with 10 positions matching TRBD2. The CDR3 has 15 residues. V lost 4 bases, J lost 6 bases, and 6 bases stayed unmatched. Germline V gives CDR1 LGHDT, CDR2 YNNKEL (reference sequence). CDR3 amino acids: CASSPSGGAGNEQFF. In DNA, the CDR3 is TGTGCCAGCAGCCCCAGCGGGGGGGCGGGCAATGAGCAGTTCTTC.

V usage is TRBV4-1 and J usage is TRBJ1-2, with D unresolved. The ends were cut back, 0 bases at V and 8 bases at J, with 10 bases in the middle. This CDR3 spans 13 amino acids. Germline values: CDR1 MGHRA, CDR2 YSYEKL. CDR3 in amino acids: CASSQEASRGYTF. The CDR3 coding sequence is TGCGCCAGCAGCCAAGAGGCTTCCCGAGGCTACACCTTC.

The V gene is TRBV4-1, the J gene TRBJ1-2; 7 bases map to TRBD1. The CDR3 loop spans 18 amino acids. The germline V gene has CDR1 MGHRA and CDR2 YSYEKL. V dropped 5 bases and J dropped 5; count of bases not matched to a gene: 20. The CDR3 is CASSSPGQTLTRRYGYTF. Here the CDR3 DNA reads TGCGCCAGCAGCTCACCGGGACAGACGTTAACCCGTCGGTATGGCTACACCTTC.

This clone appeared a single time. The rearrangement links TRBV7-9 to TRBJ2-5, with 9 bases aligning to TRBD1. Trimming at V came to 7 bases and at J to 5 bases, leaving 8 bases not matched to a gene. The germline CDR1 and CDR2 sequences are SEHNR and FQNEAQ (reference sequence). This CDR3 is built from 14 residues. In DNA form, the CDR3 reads TGTGCCAGCACCAGGACAGGGGCGACTGAGACCCAGTACTTC. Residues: CASTRTGATETQYF.

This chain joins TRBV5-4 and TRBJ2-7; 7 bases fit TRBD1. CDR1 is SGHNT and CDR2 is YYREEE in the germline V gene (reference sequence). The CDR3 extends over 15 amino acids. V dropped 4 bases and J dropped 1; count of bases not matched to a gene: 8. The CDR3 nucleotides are TGTGCCAGCAGCCTGACAGGGAGCCGATCCTACGAGCAGTACTTC. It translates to CASSLTGSRSYEQYF.

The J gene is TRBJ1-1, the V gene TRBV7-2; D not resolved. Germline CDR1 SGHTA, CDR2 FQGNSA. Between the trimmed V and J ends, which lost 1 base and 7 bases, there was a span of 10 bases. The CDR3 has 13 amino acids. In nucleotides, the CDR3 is TGTGCCAGCAGCTTAGTGTTGAGTGATGAAGCTTTCTTT. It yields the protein CASSLVLSDEAFF.

The CDR3 loop is CASFRDRGQYNSPLHF. The CDR3 bases are TGTGCCAGCTTTCGGGACAGGGGCCAGTATAATTCACCCCTCCACTTT. The J gene is TRBJ1-6, the V gene TRBV2; 10 nucleotides match TRBD1. The CDR3 length is 16 residues. The V and J ends lost 8 bases and 4 bases, in that order; junction bases with no gene match: 8. CDR1 is SNHLY, CDR2 FYNNEI, per germline. The variable domain in full, with the rest retrieved from reference TRBV2 and TRBJ1-6, is EPEVTQTPSHQVTQMGQEVILRCVPISNHLYFYWYRQILGQKVEFLVSFYNNEISEKSEIFDDQFSVERPDGSNFTLKIRSTKLEDSAMYFCASFRDRGQYNSPLHFGNGTRLTVT.

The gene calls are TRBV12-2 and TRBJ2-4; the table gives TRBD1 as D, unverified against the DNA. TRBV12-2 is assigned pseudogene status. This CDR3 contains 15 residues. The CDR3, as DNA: TGTGCAAGTCGCTTTATTCAGGGAGCCAAAAACATTCAGTACTTC. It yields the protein CASRFIQGAKNIQYF.

In DNA, the CDR3 is TGTGCCAGCAGCCATGACACCTTTGGGAGGACAGATACGCAGTATTTT. This translates into CASSHDTFGRTDTQYF. V gene TRBV7-9 combines with J gene TRBJ2-3; TRBD2 is a possible D gene (6 bases). The germline V and J ends were trimmed by 5 bases and 3 bases, with 18 bases remaining between them. The CDR3 is made up of 16 amino acids. Germline CDR1 SEHNR, CDR2 FQNEAQ (reference sequence).

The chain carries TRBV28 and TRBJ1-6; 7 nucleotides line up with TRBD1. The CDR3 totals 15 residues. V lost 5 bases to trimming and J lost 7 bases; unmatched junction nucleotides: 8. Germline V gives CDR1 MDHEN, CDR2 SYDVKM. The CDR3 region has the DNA TGTGCCAGCAGTCCACGGGACAGCGAGAATTCACCCCTCCACTTT. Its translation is CASSPRDSENSPLHF.

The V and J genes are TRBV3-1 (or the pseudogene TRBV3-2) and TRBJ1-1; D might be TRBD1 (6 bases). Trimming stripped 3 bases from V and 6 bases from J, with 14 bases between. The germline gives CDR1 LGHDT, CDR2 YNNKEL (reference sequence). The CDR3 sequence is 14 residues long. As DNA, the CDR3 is TGTGCCAGCAGCCAGGGGGCGGGTGTGGCTGAAGCTTTCTTT. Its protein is CASSQGAGVAEAFF.

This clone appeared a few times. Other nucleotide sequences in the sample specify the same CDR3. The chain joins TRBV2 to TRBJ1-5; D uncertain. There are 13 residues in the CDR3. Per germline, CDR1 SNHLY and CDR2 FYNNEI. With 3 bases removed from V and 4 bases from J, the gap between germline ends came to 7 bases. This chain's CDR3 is CASSESLNQPQHF. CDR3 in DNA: TGTGCCAGCAGTGAGTCTCTTAATCAGCCCCAGCATTTT. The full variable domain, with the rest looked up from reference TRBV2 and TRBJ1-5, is EPEVTQTPSHQVTQMGQEVILRCVPISNHLYFYWYRQILGQKVEFLVSFYNNEISEKSEIFDDQFSVERPDGSNFTLKIRSTKLEDSAMYFCASSESLNQPQHFGDGTRLSIL.

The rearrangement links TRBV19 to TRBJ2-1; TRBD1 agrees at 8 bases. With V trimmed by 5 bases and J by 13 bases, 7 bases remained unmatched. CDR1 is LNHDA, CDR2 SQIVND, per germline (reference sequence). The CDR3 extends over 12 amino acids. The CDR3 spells CASSETQGAQFF. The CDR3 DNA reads TGTGCCAGTAGTGAGACCCAGGGGGCTCAGTTCTTC.

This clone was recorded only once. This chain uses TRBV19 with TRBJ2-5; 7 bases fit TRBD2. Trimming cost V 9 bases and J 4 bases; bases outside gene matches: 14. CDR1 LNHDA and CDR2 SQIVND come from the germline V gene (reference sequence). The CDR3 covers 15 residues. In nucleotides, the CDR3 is TGTGCCAGGGTGGCGGGGGTGCCAAGCAGAGAGACCCAGTACTTC. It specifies CARVAGVPSRETQYF.

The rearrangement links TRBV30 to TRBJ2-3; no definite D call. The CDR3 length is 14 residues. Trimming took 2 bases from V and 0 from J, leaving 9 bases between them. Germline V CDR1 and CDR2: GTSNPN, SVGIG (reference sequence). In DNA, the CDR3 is TGTGCCTGGAGTATCCTTTCTAGCACAGATACGCAGTATTTT. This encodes CAWSILSSTDTQYF.

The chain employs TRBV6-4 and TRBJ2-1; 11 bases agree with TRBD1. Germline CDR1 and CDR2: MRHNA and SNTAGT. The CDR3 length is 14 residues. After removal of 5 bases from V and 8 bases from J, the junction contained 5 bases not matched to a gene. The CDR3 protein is CASSSGTGGHEQFF. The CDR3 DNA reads TGTGCCAGCAGTTCCGGGACAGGGGGACATGAGCAGTTCTTC.

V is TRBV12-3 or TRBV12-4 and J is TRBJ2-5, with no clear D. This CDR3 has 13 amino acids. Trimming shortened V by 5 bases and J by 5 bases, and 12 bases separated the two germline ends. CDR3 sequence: CASSLGLSETQYF. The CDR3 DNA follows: TGTGCCAGCAGTCTAGGTCTATCGGAGACCCAGTACTTC.

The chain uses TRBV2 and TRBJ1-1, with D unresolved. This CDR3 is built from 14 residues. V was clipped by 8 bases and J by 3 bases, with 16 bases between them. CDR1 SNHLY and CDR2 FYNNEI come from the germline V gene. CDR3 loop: CASFRPGWDTEAFF. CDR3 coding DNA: TGTGCCAGCTTTAGGCCAGGTTGGGACACTGAAGCTTTCTTT. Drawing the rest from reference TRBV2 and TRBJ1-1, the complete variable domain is EPEVTQTPSHQVTQMGQEVILRCVPISNHLYFYWYRQILGQKVEFLVSFYNNEISEKSEIFDDQFSVERPDGSNFTLKIRSTKLEDSAMYFCASFRPGWDTEAFFGQGTRLTVV.

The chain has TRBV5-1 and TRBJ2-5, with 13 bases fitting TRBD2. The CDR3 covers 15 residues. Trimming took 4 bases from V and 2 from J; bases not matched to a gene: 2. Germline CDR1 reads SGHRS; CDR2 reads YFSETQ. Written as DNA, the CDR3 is TGCGCCAGCAGCCTACTAGCGGGGGGGCAAGAGACCCAGTACTTC. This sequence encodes CASSLLAGGQETQYF.

The CDR3 DNA reads as TGTGCCAGCAGTTTAAGGAGGGCGAACACTGAAGCTTTCTTT. It codes for CASSLRRANTEAFF. V gene TRBV28 combines with J gene TRBJ1-1; D call uncertain. This CDR3 has 14 residues. Germline CDR1 reads MDHEN; CDR2 reads SYDVKM. V was pared by 2 bases and J by 1 base, with 8 bases between.

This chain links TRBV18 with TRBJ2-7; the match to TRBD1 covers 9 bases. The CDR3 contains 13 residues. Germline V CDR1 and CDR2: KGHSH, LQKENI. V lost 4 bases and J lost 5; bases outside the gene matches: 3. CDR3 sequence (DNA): TGTGCCAGCTCACGGGACAGGGAGGACGAGCAGTACTTC. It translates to CASSRDREDEQYF.

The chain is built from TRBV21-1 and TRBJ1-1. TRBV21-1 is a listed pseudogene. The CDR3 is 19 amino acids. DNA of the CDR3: TGTGCCAGCAGCTCCAAACTACTCTGGGGGACTTCTCAGAACACTGAAGCTTTCTTT. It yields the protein CASSSKLLWGTSQNTEAFF.

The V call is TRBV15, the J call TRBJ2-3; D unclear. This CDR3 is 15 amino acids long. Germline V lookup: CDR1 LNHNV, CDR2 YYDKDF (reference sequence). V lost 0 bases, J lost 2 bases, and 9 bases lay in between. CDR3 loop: CATSRDGQATDTQYF. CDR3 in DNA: TGTGCCACCAGCAGAGATGGGCAGGCCACAGATACGCAGTATTTT.

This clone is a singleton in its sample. This CDR3 is CASRADSPSYGYTF. CDR3 sequence (DNA): TGTGCCAGCAGGGCAGACAGCCCATCCTATGGCTACACCTTC. This rearrangement joins TRBV2 to TRBJ1-2; tentatively, D is TRBD1 (5 bases). The CDR3 length is 14 residues. The V gene's germline CDR1 is SNHLY and CDR2 FYNNEI. V lost 6 bases, J lost 4 bases, and 15 bases lay in between.

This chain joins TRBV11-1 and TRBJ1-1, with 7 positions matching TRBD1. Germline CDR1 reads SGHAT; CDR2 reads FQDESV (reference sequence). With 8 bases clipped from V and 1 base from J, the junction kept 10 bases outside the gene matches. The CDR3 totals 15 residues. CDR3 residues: CASCRGGAENTEAFF. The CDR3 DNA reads TGTGCCAGCTGCCGAGGGGGCGCGGAGAACACTGAAGCTTTCTTT.

CDR3 protein: CASRPRGTAVYEQYF. The CDR3 bases are TGTGCCAGCAGGCCAAGGGGGACAGCGGTATACGAGCAGTACTTC. V and J are TRBV6-5 and TRBJ2-7; 7 bases align to TRBD1. This CDR3 comprises 15 residues. Trimming at V came to 6 bases and at J to 4 bases, leaving 12 bases not matched to a gene. Germline CDR1 is MNHEY and CDR2 is SVGAGI.

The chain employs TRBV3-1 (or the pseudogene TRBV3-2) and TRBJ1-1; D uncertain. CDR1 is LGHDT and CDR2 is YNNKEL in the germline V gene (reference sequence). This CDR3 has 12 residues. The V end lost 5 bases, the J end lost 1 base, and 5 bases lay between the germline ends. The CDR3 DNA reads TGTGCCAGCAGCTCCCAGAACACTGAAGCTTTCTTT. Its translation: CASSSQNTEAFF.

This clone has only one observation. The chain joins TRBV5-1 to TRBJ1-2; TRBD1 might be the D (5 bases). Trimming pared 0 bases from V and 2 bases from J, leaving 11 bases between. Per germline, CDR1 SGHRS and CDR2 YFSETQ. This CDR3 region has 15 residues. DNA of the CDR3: TGCGCCAGCAGCTTGGGGGGCAGTTCGAACTATGGCTACACCTTC. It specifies CASSLGGSSNYGYTF.